This TCR beta chain was found in a study of blood T cell repertoires in COVID-19. Study at large: Donors in the United States, Italy and Spain gave samples during acute or convalescent COVID-19. In each case, the material was cDNA or gDNA derived from T cells, B-cell-depleted T cells, or PBMCs.

This clone was seen a handful of times. In the authors' methods: Reference gene primer amplification gave estimated nucleated cell counts. TCRdb keeps only in-frame clones here, not all; method: immunoSEQ multiplex PCR. That table furnishes V, J and clone size, whereas the DNA furnished D and trimming. The table has about 220,000 clones, approximately 86% seen once. The V gene's germline CDR1 is LGHDT and CDR2 YNNKEL (reference sequence). V lost 6 bases to trimming and J lost 14 bases; unmatched junction nucleotides: 4. This CDR3 is 11 amino acids long. This TCR was sampled from a woman of 80 years or more with acute or convalescent COVID-19. The chain employs TRBV3-1 (or the pseudogene TRBV3-2) and TRBJ1-6; 7 bases match TRBD1. Sequenced input: peripheral blood. The CDR3 spells CASRQGKALHF. The CDR3 region has the DNA TGTGCCAGCAGACAGGGGAAGGCCCTCCACTTT.